This entry describes one T cell receptor (beta chain). This record belongs to a study of T cell repertoires in cytomegalovirus infection. TCRdb re-called the reads with MiXCR, one entry per CDR3 protein. The sample lists fewer than 300,000 distinct CDR3 sequences, roughly 26% occurring once. This TCR was recovered from a human donor in good health (CMV status not recorded). Some clones in this sample may be carry-over from other donors' samples. Sequenced sample: PBMCs.

The CDR3 protein is CASSQDLRTGGHEQYF. CDR3 nucleotides: TGCGCCAGCAGCCAAGATTTGCGGACAGGGGGCCACGAGCAGTACTTC. The V and J genes are TRBV4-3 and TRBJ2-7, with 11 nucleotides matching TRBD1. The CDR3 has 16 residues. V trimming: 0 bases; J trimming: 5 bases; junction bases outside the gene matches: 6. Germline lookup yields CDR1 LGHNA and CDR2 YSLEER.